These T cell receptor beta chains were read from a single sample in a study of Graves' ophthalmopathy and Graves' hyperthyroidism. One entry per CDR3 protein, called by TCRdb with MiXCR from the multiplex PCR reads. The data hold roughly 1.1 million distinct CDR3 sequences, with 35% to 45% observed a single time. Specimen: peripheral blood or thyroid tissue (not recorded which). Receptors were obtained from an adult man with Graves' hyperthyroidism. Each CDR3 is given with its conserved first and last residue. The order of the fields is clone size, V gene, D gene, J gene, CDR3 DNA, CDR3 protein. A D gene is named only where the DNA matches it firmly. The size of a clone is reported for some rows only, either as once, few or many, or as a class for expanded clones.

>.|TRBV5-1|.|TRBJ1-1
TGCGCCAGCAGCTTGTATTTCTTGGCAGAGGGCGCTGAAGCTTTCTTT
CASSLYFLAEGAEAFF
>.|TRBV10-3|.|TRBJ2-7
TGTGCCAGCAGTTACGGGGGTAGCGTGGACGAGCAGTACTTC
CASSYGGSVDEQYF
>.|TRBV5-1|TRBD2|TRBJ2-5
TGCGCCAGCAGCAAAAGCGGGACGCAAGAGACCCAGTACTTC
CASSKSGTQETQYF
>many|TRBV12-3/TRBV12-4|TRBD1|TRBJ1-1
TGTGCCAGCAGCCCGTACGGGACAGCCCGGAACACTGAAGCTTTCTTT
CASSPYGTARNTEAFF
>many|TRBV2|TRBD2|TRBJ2-7
TGTGCCAGCAGTGATGGGACTAGCGGGAGGGCAGACTACGAGCAGTACTTC
CASSDGTSGRADYEQYF
>many|TRBV7-9|.|TRBJ1-6
TGTGCCAGCAGCTTACTGGCCAGTGCGTATAATTCACCCCTCCACTTT
CASSLLASAYNSPLHF
>.|TRBV7-9|.|TRBJ2-6
TGTGCCAGCGGCTTGGGGGAGACCGGGGCCAACGTCCTGACTTTC
CASGLGETGANVLTF
>many|TRBV20-1|.|TRBJ1-4
TGCAGTGCTAGAGGACCCCCACCGCCCGAAAAACTGTTTTTT
CSARGPPPPEKLFF
>many|TRBV20-1|TRBD1|TRBJ2-2
TGCAGTGCTCCCCGGCAGGGGGCGACCACCGGGGAGCTGTTTTTT
CSAPRQGATTGELFF
>few|TRBV12-3/TRBV12-4|TRBD1|TRBJ2-6
TGTGCCAGCGCACCGGGACAGGGGGCGCTGGGGGCCAACGTCCTGACTTTC
CASAPGQGALGANVLTF
>.|TRBV5-5|TRBD1|TRBJ1-5
TGTGCCAGCAGCAGAGGACAGGGTCGGAGCAATCAGCCCCAGCATTTT
CASSRGQGRSNQPQHF
>.|TRBV10-3|.|TRBJ2-7
TGTGCCACCAGTGATGGTGCAGGGGAGTACGAGCAGTACTTC
CATSDGAGEYEQYF
>once|TRBV10-3|TRBD2|TRBJ2-5
TGTGCCAGCCGACTAGCGGGAGGGGATGAGCAGTACTTC
CASRLAGGDEQYF
>many|TRBV20-1|.|TRBJ1-1
TGCAGTGCCCTAGGTGTCACTGAAGCTTTCTTT
CSALGVTEAFF
>many|TRBV7-9|.|TRBJ1-1
TGTGCCAGCAGCTCCACCAGGGGAAGTGGCGAAGCTTTCTTT
CASSSTRGSGEAFF
>few|TRBV30|.|TRBJ1-5
TGTGCCTGGAGCGGGACTGTCGGGAATCAGCCCCAGCATTTT
CAWSGTVGNQPQHF
>once|TRBV7-2|.|TRBJ1-5
TGTGCCAGCAGCTTCGGACAGACCTACAATGAGCATTTT
CASSFGQTYNEHF
>.|TRBV12-3/TRBV12-4|.|TRBJ1-6
TGTGCCAGCAGTTTAGTCCGCGCGGGAAAGAGGCATTCACCCCTCCACTTT
CASSLVRAGKRHSPLHF
>.|TRBV7-2|.|TRBJ2-7
TGTGCCAGCATCGAGGGGGGCCTCTACGAGCAGTACTTC
CASIEGGLYEQYF
>many|TRBV7-8|TRBD1|TRBJ2-2
TGTGCCAGCAGCTGGACAGGGATGATTCTACGGGAGCTGTTTTTT
CASSWTGMILRELFF
>.|TRBV11-2|.|TRBJ2-7
TGTGCCAGCAGCCACGGTCTTAGCGGATCCTACGAGCAGTACTTC
CASSHGLSGSYEQYF
>.|TRBV7-9|TRBD2|TRBJ2-2
TGTGCCAGCAGCTTACCACTAGCGGACGACGGGGAGCTGTTTTTT
CASSLPLADDGELFF
>many|TRBV5-4|.|TRBJ1-2
TGTGCCAGCAGCTTGGGCTCAGGGGAGGGGAGTGGCTACACCTTC
CASSLGSGEGSGYTF
>many|TRBV10-3|TRBD1|TRBJ2-6
TGTGCCCCTCAACCGGGACAGGGGGCGCTTGGGGCCAACGTCCTGACTTTC
CAPQPGQGALGANVLTF
>.|TRBV7-6|.|TRBJ2-7
TGTGCCAGCACCCTAGAAGGGATAGCGATGAGCGAGCAGTACTTC
CASTLEGIAMSEQYF
>.|TRBV7-2|TRBD1|TRBJ2-5
TGTGCCAGCAGCTTAGGGACAGGGGGCGTGGGGGAGACCCAGTACTTC
CASSLGTGGVGETQYF
>.|TRBV30|.|TRBJ2-5
TGTGCCTGGAGTAGGGCTAGCCGGGAGACCCAGTACTTC
CAWSRASRETQYF
>.|TRBV4-2|.|TRBJ2-7
TGTGCCAGCAGCCACGACCCCGGGACCTACGAGCAGTACTTC
CASSHDPGTYEQYF
>many|TRBV19|.|TRBJ1-1
TGTGCCAGTAATACGCCCAGACAGGCCCGGGTGAACACTGAAGCTTTCTTT
CASNTPRQARVNTEAFF
>.|TRBV4-1|.|TRBJ1-6
TGCGCCAGCAGCCAAGGGGCGGACAGATCTTATAATTCACCCCTCCACTTT
CASSQGADRSYNSPLHF
>many|TRBV10-3|TRBD1|TRBJ2-7
TGTGCCATCAGTGTGACCCCGGACAGGGTCGACGAGCAGTACTTC
CAISVTPDRVDEQYF
>.|TRBV6-1|.|TRBJ2-7
TGTGCCAGCAGCACAGGGGACACCGGGGGCGAGCAGTACTTC
CASSTGDTGGEQYF
>few|TRBV6-2/TRBV6-3|.|TRBJ1-1
TGTGCCAGCAGTTATATGGGGGCGGCTGAAGCTTTCTTT
CASSYMGAAEAFF
>.|TRBV7-9|TRBD2|TRBJ2-7
TGTGCCAGCAGCCCACGGTTGGCGGGAGCTGTACACGAGCAGTGCTTC
CASSPRLAGAVHEQCF
>many|TRBV7-2|TRBD1|TRBJ2-7
TGTGCCAGCAGCCGAACCGGGACAGGGGGTAAGGAGCAGTACTTC
CASSRTGTGGKEQYF
>many|TRBV7-8|.|TRBJ2-7
TGTGCCAGCACCCTGACTGGGGGCCGGGAGGAGCAGTACTTC
CASTLTGGREEQYF
>.|TRBV5-4|.|TRBJ1-3
TGTGCCAGCAGCCCCAAACCCGCGTCTGGAAACACCATGTATTTT
CASSPKPASGNTMYF
>many|TRBV29-1|TRBD1|TRBJ1-2
TGCAGCGTTAAGGGACAGGGCAATTATGGCTACACCTTC
CSVKGQGNYGYTF
>.|TRBV13|TRBD1|TRBJ2-7
TGTGCCAGCCGACAGGGGAACGACGAGCAGTACTTC
CASRQGNDEQYF
>.|TRBV5-1|TRBD1|TRBJ1-2
TGCGCCAGCAGCCCGCCCGGGACAGGGTGGAACTATGGCTACACCTTC
CASSPPGTGWNYGYTF
>.|TRBV7-6|.|TRBJ1-1
TGTGCCAGCAGTCGGGGGGCTGGTACTGAAGCTTTCTTT
CASSRGAGTEAFF
>.|TRBV20-1|TRBD1|TRBJ1-1
TGCAGTGCTCCTTCGAGTCCCCAGACAGGGATGAACACTGAAGCTTTCTTT
CSAPSSPQTGMNTEAFF
>few|TRBV12-3/TRBV12-4|.|TRBJ2-7
TGTGCCAGCAGTGAGGACAGCGGAGCCTACGAGCAGTACTTC
CASSEDSGAYEQYF
>many|TRBV29-1|.|TRBJ2-2
TGCAGCGCCGACAGATCAACAACCGGGGAGCTGTTTTTT
CSADRSTTGELFF
>.|TRBV6-5|.|TRBJ2-7
TGTGCCACAGAGGAGCAAGGCTACGAGCAGTACTTC
CATEEQGYEQYF
>.|TRBV5-4|TRBD1|TRBJ2-7
TGTGCCAGCAGCTTGGTACAGGGGCAGGGGGCCTACGAGCAGTACTTC
CASSLVQGQGAYEQYF
>many|TRBV7-8|TRBD1|TRBJ2-7
TGTGCCAGCAGCGGCAGGGGGAGATACGGGCAGTACTTC
CASSGRGRYGQYF
>many|TRBV7-2|TRBD1|TRBJ2-7
TGTGCCAGCAGCCCCGGGACAGGGGGCTCTCGGGAGCAGTACTTC
CASSPGTGGSREQYF
>many|TRBV7-9|TRBD2|TRBJ2-5
TGTGCCAGCAGCTTAGAAGGCGGGAGTTCCGGAGAGACCCAGTACTTC
CASSLEGGSSGETQYF
>.|TRBV2|.|TRBJ2-7
TGTGCCAGCATGGGGACGGCGTACGAGCAGTACTTC
CASMGTAYEQYF
>.|TRBV11-1|TRBD2|TRBJ2-7
TGTGCCAGCAGCGACCCGGGACTAGCGGGATACTACGAGCAGTACTTC
CASSDPGLAGYYEQYF
>.|TRBV25-1|TRBD2|TRBJ2-7
TGTGCCAGCAGTAGGGGGACTAGCGGGGGCGGCGACGAGCAGTACTTC
CASSRGTSGGGDEQYF
>.|TRBV6-2/TRBV6-3|.|TRBJ2-2
TGTGCCAGCAGTTACCTGGGTTACGGGGAGCTGTTTTTT
CASSYLGYGELFF
>once|TRBV25-1|TRBD1|TRBJ2-2
TGTGCCAGCAGCTTTAGGACAGGGGGCGCAACCGGGGAGCTGTTTTTT
CASSFRTGGATGELFF